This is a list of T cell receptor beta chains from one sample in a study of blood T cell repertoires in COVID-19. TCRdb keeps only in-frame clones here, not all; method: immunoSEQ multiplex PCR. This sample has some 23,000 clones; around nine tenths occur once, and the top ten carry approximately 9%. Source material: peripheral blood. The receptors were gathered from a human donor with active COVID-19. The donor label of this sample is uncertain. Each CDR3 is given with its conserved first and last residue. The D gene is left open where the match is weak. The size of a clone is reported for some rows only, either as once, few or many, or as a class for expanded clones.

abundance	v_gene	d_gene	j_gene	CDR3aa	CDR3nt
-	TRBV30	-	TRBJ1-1	CAWTRSTGTQNTEAFF	TGTGCCTGGACCCGCTCAACCGGGACACAGAACACTGAAGCTTTCTTT
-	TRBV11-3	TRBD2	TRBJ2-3	CASSPRIGREGVDTQYF	TGTGCCAGCAGCCCCCGCATTGGGCGGGAGGGCGTGGATACGCAGTATTTT
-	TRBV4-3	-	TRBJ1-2	CASSQGDLAGYGYTF	TGCGCCAGCAGCCAAGGGGACTTGGCCGGCTATGGCTACACCTTC
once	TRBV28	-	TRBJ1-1	CASTNPSGTEAFF	TGTGCCAGCACGAACCCGTCGGGCACTGAAGCTTTCTTT
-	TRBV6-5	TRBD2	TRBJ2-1	CASSLTSDSSYNEQFF	TGTGCCAGCAGTTTGACTAGCGATAGCTCCTACAATGAGCAGTTCTTC
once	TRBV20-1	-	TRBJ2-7	CSASHRREQYF	TGCAGTGCAAGCCACAGGCGCGAGCAGTACTTC
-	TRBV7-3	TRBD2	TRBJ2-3	CASSLMGLAARTDTQYF	TGTGCCAGCAGCTTAATGGGACTAGCCGCACGAACAGATACGCAGTATTTT
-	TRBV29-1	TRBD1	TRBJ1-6	CSVAGPTGSNSPLHF	TGCAGCGTTGCGGGGCCGACAGGGAGTAATTCACCCCTCCACTTT
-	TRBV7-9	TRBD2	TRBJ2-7	CASSPQRLAGDEQYF	TGTGCCAGCAGCCCACAACGACTAGCGGGAGACGAGCAGTACTTC
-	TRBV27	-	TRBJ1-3	CASSFPGGTIYF	TGTGCCAGCAGTTTCCCCGGAGGCACCATATATTTT
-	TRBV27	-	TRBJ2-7	CASSPAGQSYEQYF	TGTGCCAGCAGTCCCGCCGGACAGAGCTACGAGCAGTACTTC
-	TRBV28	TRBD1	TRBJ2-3	CASSLRAQGAADTQYF	TGTGCCAGCAGTTTGAGGGCACAGGGGGCAGCAGATACGCAGTATTTT
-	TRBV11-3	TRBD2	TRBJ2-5	CASSLSRGEEETQYF	TGTGCCAGCAGCTTAAGCCGGGGGGAAGAAGAGACCCAGTACTTC
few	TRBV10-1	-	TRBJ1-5	CASSEFGQLNQPQHF	TGCGCCAGCAGTGAATTTGGACAGCTCAATCAGCCCCAGCATTTT
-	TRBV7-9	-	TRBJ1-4	CASSADGRGENEKLFF	TGTGCCAGCAGCGCAGACGGGAGGGGAGAAAATGAAAAACTGTTTTTT
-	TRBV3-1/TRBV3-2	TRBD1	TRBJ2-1	CASSLTGSSYNEQFF	TGTGCCAGCAGCTTGACAGGGTCCTCCTACAATGAGCAGTTCTTC
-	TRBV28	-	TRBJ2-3	CASSLQGGAGDTQYF	TGTGCCAGCAGTTTACAGGGGGGCGCCGGAGATACGCAGTATTTT
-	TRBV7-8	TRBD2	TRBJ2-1	CASSLGGLAANEQFF	TGTGCCAGCAGCTTAGGGGGACTAGCAGCTAATGAGCAGTTCTTC
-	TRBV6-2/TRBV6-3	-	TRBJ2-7	CASSPDRTYEQYF	TGTGCCAGCAGCCCTGACAGGACCTACGAGCAGTACTTC
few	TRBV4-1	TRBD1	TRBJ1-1	CASSHPRAGQGLVTEAFF	TGCGCCAGCAGCCATCCAAGAGCAGGACAGGGGCTTGTCACTGAAGCTTTCTTT
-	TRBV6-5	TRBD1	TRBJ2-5	CASSRDSGETQYF	TGTGCCAGCAGTAGGGACAGCGGAGAGACCCAGTACTTC
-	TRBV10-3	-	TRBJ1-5	CAAGEYSNQPQHF	TGTGCCGCCGGTGAATATAGCAATCAGCCCCAGCATTTT
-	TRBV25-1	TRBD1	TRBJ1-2	CASSVPGQQNGYTF	TGTGCCAGCAGCGTTCCGGGACAGCAAAATGGCTACACCTTC
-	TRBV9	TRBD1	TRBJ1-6	CASSPGTGNSPLHF	TGTGCCAGCAGCCCCGGGACAGGGAATTCACCCCTCCACTTT
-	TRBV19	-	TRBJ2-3	CASSYTDTQYF	TGTGCCAGTAGCTACACAGATACGCAGTATTTT
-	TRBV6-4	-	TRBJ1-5	CASSRDMNQPQHF	TGTGCCAGCAGTCGGGACATGAATCAGCCCCAGCATTTT
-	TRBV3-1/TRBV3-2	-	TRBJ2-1	CASSPRTKNEQFF	TGTGCCAGCAGCCCACGGACTAAGAATGAGCAGTTCTTC
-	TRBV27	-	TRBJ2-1	CASSIQGSYNEQFF	TGTGCCAGCAGTATACAGGGTTCCTACAATGAGCAGTTCTTC
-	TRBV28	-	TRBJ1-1	CASSPSYPGTFF	TGTGCCAGCAGCCCGTCCTACCCCGGGACTTTCTTT
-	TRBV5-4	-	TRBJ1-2	CASSLPGSHGYTF	TGTGCCAGCAGCTTGCCGGGGTCACACGGCTACACCTTC
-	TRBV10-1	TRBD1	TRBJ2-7	CASSDKGTGEWEQYF	TGCGCCAGCAGCGATAAGGGGACAGGGGAGTGGGAGCAGTACTTC
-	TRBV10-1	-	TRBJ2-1	CASSGETNEQFF	TGCGCCAGCAGCGGGGAAACCAATGAGCAGTTCTTC
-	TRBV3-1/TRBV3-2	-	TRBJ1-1	CASSQRAGNTEAFF	TGTGCCAGCAGCCAAAGGGCGGGGAACACTGAAGCTTTCTTT
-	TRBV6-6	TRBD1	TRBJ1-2	CASSDPGQGYYGYTF	TGTGCCAGCAGTGACCCGGGACAGGGCTACTATGGCTACACCTTC
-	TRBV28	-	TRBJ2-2	CASSDLATGELFF	TGTGCCAGCAGTGACTTGGCCACCGGGGAGCTGTTTTTT
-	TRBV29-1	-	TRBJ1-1	CSVENVRTEAFF	TGCAGCGTTGAAAACGTGAGGACTGAAGCTTTCTTT
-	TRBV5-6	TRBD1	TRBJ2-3	CASSWLQGVRDTQYF	TGTGCCAGCAGCTGGTTACAGGGGGTTAGGGATACGCAGTATTTT
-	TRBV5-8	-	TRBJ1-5	CASSLGIAAHQPQHF	TGTGCCAGCAGCTTGGGGATAGCGGCACATCAGCCCCAGCATTTT
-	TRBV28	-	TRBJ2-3	CASGGSVPQYF	TGTGCCAGCGGTGGGAGCGTGCCGCAGTATTTT
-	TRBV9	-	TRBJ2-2	CASSGRGANTGELFF	TGTGCCAGCAGCGGGAGGGGAGCGAACACCGGGGAGCTGTTTTTT
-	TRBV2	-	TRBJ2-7	CASLPRAGNFYEQYF	TGTGCCAGCCTCCCTCGGGCGGGTAATTTCTACGAGCAGTACTTC
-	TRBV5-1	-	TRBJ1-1	CASSLGRQNVEAFF	TGCGCCAGCAGCTTGGGGCGGCAGAATGTTGAAGCTTTCTTT
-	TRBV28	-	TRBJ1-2	CASSPTAGQGSYGYTF	TGTGCCAGCAGTCCAACGGCAGGGCAAGGTTCATATGGCTACACCTTC
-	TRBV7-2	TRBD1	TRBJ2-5	CASSNSGQEWETQYF	TGTGCCAGCAGCAACTCGGGACAGGAGTGGGAGACCCAGTACTTC
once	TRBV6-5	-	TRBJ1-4	CASRFGRGEGKLFF	TGTGCCAGCAGATTCGGGCGGGGAGAAGGAAAACTGTTTTTT
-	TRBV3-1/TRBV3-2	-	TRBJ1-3	CASSHSTPVGHSGNTIYF	TGTGCCAGCAGCCATAGTACGCCCGTGGGACACTCTGGAAACACCATATATTTT
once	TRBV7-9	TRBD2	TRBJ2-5	CASSPRASGSRQETQYF	TGTGCCAGCAGCCCCCGGGCTAGCGGGAGCCGACAAGAGACCCAGTACTTC
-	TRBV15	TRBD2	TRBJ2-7	CATSRDIPSGGYEQYF	TGTGCCACCAGCAGAGATATTCCTAGCGGCGGCTACGAGCAGTACTTC
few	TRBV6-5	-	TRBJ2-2	CASSYQSGSTGELFF	TGTGCCAGCAGTTACCAATCAGGGTCCACCGGGGAGCTGTTTTTT
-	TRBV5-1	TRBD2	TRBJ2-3	CASSLSSGADTQYF	TGCGCCAGCAGCTTGAGTAGCGGGGCAGATACGCAGTATTTT